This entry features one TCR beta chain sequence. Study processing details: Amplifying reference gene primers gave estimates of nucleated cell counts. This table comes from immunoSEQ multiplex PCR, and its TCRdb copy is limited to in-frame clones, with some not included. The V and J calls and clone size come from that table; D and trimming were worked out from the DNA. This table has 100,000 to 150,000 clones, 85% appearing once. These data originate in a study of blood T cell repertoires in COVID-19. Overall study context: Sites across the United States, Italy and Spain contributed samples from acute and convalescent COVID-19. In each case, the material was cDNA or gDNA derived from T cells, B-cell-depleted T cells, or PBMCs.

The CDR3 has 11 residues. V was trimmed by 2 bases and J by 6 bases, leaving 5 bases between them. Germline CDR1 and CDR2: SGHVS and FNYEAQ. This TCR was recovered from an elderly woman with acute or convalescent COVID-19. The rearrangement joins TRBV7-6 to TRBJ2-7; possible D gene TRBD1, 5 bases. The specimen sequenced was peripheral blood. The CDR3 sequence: CASSLRGEQYV. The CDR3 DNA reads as TGTGCCAGCAGCTTAAGGGGCGAGCAGTACGTC.